Included here is one T cell receptor (beta chain) sequence, with context. Antigen specificity is unknown. This entry is derived from a study of shared clonotypes between healthy human individuals. Measured with immunoSEQ multiplex PCR; TCRdb has only the in-frame clones, and not every one. Counted here are approximately 110,000 clones, just over 65% occurring once; the ten biggest clones make up around 25%. The CDR3 is 15 residues long. Trimming cost V 0 bases and J 4 bases; bases outside gene matches: 5. Germline values: CDR1 MGHRA, CDR2 YSYEKL. Study results and limitations: Generally, estimated richness proved larger in naive subsets than it did in memory subsets. Clonotypes shared by all four donors outscored non-shared clonotypes in generation probability. Only blood was sampled; tissue repertoires likely differ.

What CD8 memory combined were CD45RO+ cells and CCR7-negative CD45RA+ TemRA cells. Sequencing used memory CD8+ T cells sorted from blood. Subset indicated: CD45RO+ cells pooled with CCR7-negative TemRA cells. The TCR comes from a woman aged 25 to 39 in good health. The chain links TRBV4-1 to TRBJ1-2; 7 bases line up with TRBD1. The CDR3 sequence: CASSQDAGGIYGYTF. The CDR3 coding sequence is TGCGCCAGCAGCCAAGATGCAGGGGGTATCTATGGCTACACCTTC.